This TCR beta chain originates from a study of cytomegalovirus exposure and HLA in healthy donors (dated by TCRdb to about 2017). With respect to the entire study: According to an earlier analysis of around 600 of the donors, 150 million to 200 million T cells yielded 90 million to 130 million unique TCR beta sequences and around 280 Gb of sequence data. Roughly 300 gigabases of sequencing data and 75 million to 85 million unique TCR sequences made up an early release that covered under 750 HLA-typed donors. Among the roughly 400 genotyped donors, roughly 80% belonged to the genetic ancestry cluster associated with self-reported Caucasian donors. The study aimed to test whether cataloging public T cell receptors could reveal signatures of past pathogen exposure. The study profiled the T cell repertoires of 550 to 700 subjects by immunosequencing and related them to cytomegalovirus serostatus. Along with the roughly 670-subject first cohort, a separate validation cohort of around 110 different subjects was used. To predict cytomegalovirus infection status, the study brought together high-throughput TCR immunosequencing, statistical association of individual TCRs with disease status, and machine learning. A later analysis re-analyzed previously published TCR beta repertoires from 666 donors and added high-resolution HLA genotyping to study TCR occurrence patterns. In the later analysis, no new phenotypic data were used to find candidate immune exposures; instead, reliance was placed on TCR beta sequences and their occurrence across donors. An earlier analysis of roughly 580 of the donors used high-throughput TCR beta sequencing to judge whether each TCR beta V gene segment behaved as functional or pseudogenic. Donor age, sex, ethnicity and CMV serostatus were collected together with the repertoire data. In a later genetic analysis, genome-wide SNP genotypes for about three fifths of the roughly 670 donors were used, and that subset was treated as a discovery cohort. Every discovery cohort repertoire had been produced on one sequencing platform. HLA typing covered class I and class II loci at four-digit resolution. The number of donors typed differed by locus, with about 629-630 for A, B, C, DRB1 and DQB1, roughly 520 for DQA1, nearly 610 for DPA1, and some 450 for DPB1. Roughly five DR-DQ haplotypes were handled as single units for association and clustering, since linkage in the cohort was strong. On average, around 240,000 unique TCR beta nucleotide sequences were sequenced per donor among 398 genotyped donors of the cohort, with roughly 18% of those sequences being non-productive. Broad study findings and their caveats: Assigning TCR associations to individual alleles was difficult when HLA alleles, especially DR and DQ, strongly co-occurred. The earlier analysis of approximately 560 of the donors excluded 15 to 20 rarely observed V segments, including chromosome 9 orphons, because counts were too low. Because the 87-base-pair reads could not distinguish some IMGT-functional V segments, including TRBV6-2 and TRBV6-3, those segments were excluded. Broadly in line with IMGT annotations, most TCR beta V segments showed up in productive rearrangements about 87% or about 30% of the time in an earlier analysis of several hundred of the donors. A later genetic analysis associated a missense DCLRE1C variant with V-gene and J-gene trimming of TCR beta chains, and an independent cohort replicated the association. Compared with the 666-donor mean, donors in an Asian-associated ancestry cluster had fewer N-insertions in productive TCRs, according to a later genetic analysis. Presence/absence analyses assumed roughly uniform sequencing depth across donors, an assumption that may not hold. Most TCR sequences were observed very rarely across donors, whereas some public TCRs were present in many individuals. Correlated functional status among segregating V segments might be attributable to linkage disequilibrium, but an unknown experimental factor could not be ruled out. A group of highly shared sequence variants was considered likely to be a technical artifact of the sequencing pipeline. The authors suggested that the approach could potentially be generalized to other disease states and immunological phenotypes. According to a later analysis, most CMV-associated TCR beta chains appeared to be HLA-restricted, and the HLA associations seemed to be driven largely by CMV exposure. The classifier was reported to diagnose cytomegalovirus status with high specificity and sensitivity in both the original and validation cohorts. The study listed approximately 150 TCR beta chains as associated with cytomegalovirus. CMV serostatus was the only immune exposure information available for the cohort. In vitro tests confirmed that three of the cytomegalovirus-associated TCR beta chains recognize cytomegalovirus antigens. Specific HLA alleles were associated with about 17,000 TCR beta sequences at a false discovery rate of 0.05 in a later analysis. Because HLA typing was unavailable for some donors at each locus, only the typed subset was used in association tests. Several of the top co-occurrence clusters appeared to be linked to parvovirus B19, influenza, CMV and Epstein-Barr virus, according to a later analysis. A further reported finding was that TCR beta sequences accurately predicted the HLA-A and HLA-B alleles for most subjects in the first cohort. In a later analysis, HLA-associated TCR beta chains showed more clonal expansion and lower generation probabilities than non-associated chains that were equally common. According to a later analysis, TCR association rates differed among HLA loci, with DRB1 alleles showing the most associated TCRs and HLA-C alleles showing the fewest. The cohort was sequenced for TCR beta chains only, and without alpha or paired-chain data the features that could be detected were limited.

In total, around 600 healthy bone marrow donors made up the cohort. All cohort members were sampled while nominally healthy, although unrecorded immune exposures were likely present. The donor was CMV seronegative and belonged to the group of over 350 seronegative cohort members. Each donor provided a peripheral blood sample, and peripheral blood mononuclear cells were used for TCR beta sequencing. The Qiagen DNeasy Blood Extraction Kit was used to extract genomic DNA from the blood cell samples. The library came from the immunoSEQ multiplex PCR assay. A mixture of 60 forward primers for TCR Vbeta segments and 13 reverse primers for TCR Jbeta segments was used in the multiplex PCR. The CDR3 region of rearranged TCR beta genes was amplified from genomic DNA by a multiplex PCR assay. The amplified TCR beta libraries were sequenced on the Illumina HiSeq System as 87-base-pair reads. Per the authors' processing: A later analysis counted 65 million to 90 million unique TCR beta chains across the 666 repertoires, and 9 million to 14 million of these chains were shared by at least two donors. Raw reads were error-corrected and collapsed into unique sequences with a nearest-neighbor algorithm that merged closely related sequences to remove PCR and sequencing errors. To assign V, D and J gene segments, CDR3 sequences were aligned to IMGT reference sequences. For a sequence to be retained, a match of at least six nucleotides was required to both a V gene segment and a J gene segment. A rearrangement was called productive if the CDR3 had no stop codons and remained in frame with V and J, and every other rearrangement was called non-productive. CDR3 was defined by IMGT convention, running from the second conserved V-encoded cysteine to the conserved J-encoded phenylalanine. In an earlier analysis of more than 550 of the donors, sequences lacking an unambiguous match to a single V gene segment were excluded. In an earlier analysis of approximately 550 of the donors, V segments were called functional above 56.7% productive rearrangements and were called segregating when the between-donor standard deviation exceeded 5%. A statistical classification framework was built for diagnosing cytomegalovirus status from the catalog of TCR beta chain sequences. A later analysis assigned V and J genes by comparing TCR nucleotide sequences with IMGT/GENE-DB human TR gene sequences. Using the TCRdist pipeline, a later analysis assigned CDR3 sequences along with most-parsimonious VDJ recombination scenarios. In a later analysis, every TCR beta chain was defined by the combination of its CDR3 amino acid sequence and its V-gene family, and reads without a unique V-gene family were dropped. A later analysis removed 592 highly shared, low-generation-probability nucleotide sequences to deal with suspected cross-contamination and a sequencing artifact. A later analysis calculated a clonal expansion index for each public chain from normalized within-repertoire ranks of inferred template counts. In a later analysis, generation probabilities were computed using a VDJ recombination model fitted to out-of-frame rearrangements, and the results were checked against IGoR. Hypergeometric tests were used in a later analysis to score TCR-TCR, TCR-HLA and TCR-CMV co-occurrence, with a repertoire-size bias correction applied to the TCR pairs. False discovery rates were estimated in a later analysis by permuting HLA or CMV assignments 20 times. In a later analysis, co-occurring TCRs were grouped with DBSCAN, and TCRdist sequence similarity was added when clustering was performed within HLA-allele-positive subsets. For co-occurrence clustering, repertoires with fewer than 30,000 or more than 120,000 public chains were excluded, along with four to six repertoires with anomalous nucleotide sharing. The source is immuneACCESS, and TCRdb retained only in-frame sequences with V and J called. Part of the clones is not carried over; for the studies checked, unresolved V genes explain less than half of this, and the remainder is unexplained. V, J and clone size were drawn from that table, and D and trimming were deduced from the DNA. Here the sample has around 96,000 clones; 64% occur a single time. The top ten clonotypes cover 3.2% of the sample.

Between the V and J ends, shortened by 2 bases and 0 bases respectively, the junction contains 11 bases. The germline V gene (reference sequence) yields MNHEY for CDR1 and SMNVEV for CDR2. Inclusive of the bounding cysteine and phenylalanine, the CDR3 is 16 residues long. The kept DNA is CDR3 alone, 48 bases in frame from the first base. This clone was seen more than once but under ten times. Which antigen it targets is not known. It has no much larger one-base neighbor in the sample; base qualities were not kept. The receptor was isolated from a man in his sixties in good health and CMV-seronegative. Source material: PBMCs. The chain couples TRBV27 to TRBJ2-1; the D gene is perhaps TRBD1, on 6 matching bases. Here the CDR3 is given as CASSLGQLSSYNEQFF. The nucleotide sequence is TGTGCCAGCAGTTTAGGACAGTTGAGCTCCTACAATGAGCAGTTCTTC.